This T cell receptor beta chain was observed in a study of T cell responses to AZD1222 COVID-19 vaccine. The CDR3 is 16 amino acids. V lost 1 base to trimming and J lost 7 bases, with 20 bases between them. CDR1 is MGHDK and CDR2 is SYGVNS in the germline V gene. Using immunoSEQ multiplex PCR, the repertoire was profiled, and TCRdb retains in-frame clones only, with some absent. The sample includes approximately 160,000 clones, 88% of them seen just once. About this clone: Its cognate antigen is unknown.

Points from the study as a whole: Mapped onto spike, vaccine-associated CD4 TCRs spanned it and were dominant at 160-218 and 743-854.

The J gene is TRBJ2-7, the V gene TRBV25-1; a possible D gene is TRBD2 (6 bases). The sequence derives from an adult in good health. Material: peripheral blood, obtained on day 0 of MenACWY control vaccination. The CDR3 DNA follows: TGTGCCAGCAGTGAATTTGGAGGGACGGATTGGAATGAGCAGTACTTC. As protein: CASSEFGGTDWNEQYF.